The present T cell receptor beta chain was sequenced within a study of lymphopenia after photon versus proton radiotherapy. Here immunoSEQ multiplex PCR was the method, and the copy in TCRdb shows in-frame clones only, minus some. The sample shows some 25,000 clones, approximately 89% of them seen only once. The V gene end was trimmed by 4 bases and the J gene end by 1 base; junction bases not matched to a gene: 7. The CDR3 runs to 16 residues. The germline V gene encodes CDR1 SGHRS and CDR2 YFSETQ. The chain employs TRBV5-1 and TRBJ2-3, with 9 bases matching TRBD2. Source: peripheral blood, taken from a patient treated with photon-based radiotherapy. The clonotype was recovered from a man in his thirties or forties with gastric cancer. CDR3 sequence (DNA): TGCGCCAGCAGCATACAGAAGCGGGGGGGCACAGATACGCAGTATTTT. Translated, it gives CASSIQKRGGTDTQYF.